The 9 T cell receptor beta chains reported below all come from one sample, sequenced in a study of cytomegalovirus exposure and HLA in healthy donors. The primer mix had 60 Vbeta and 13 Jbeta primers. This table comes from immunoSEQ multiplex PCR, and its TCRdb copy is limited to in-frame clones, with some not included. Of 150,000 to 200,000 clones detected, 80% to 85% appear once; the ten largest clones hold over 4%. Source material: PBMCs. These receptor sequences come from a man aged 50 or older in good health and CMV-seropositive.

This clone has only a few counts. V usage is TRBV4-1 and J usage is TRBJ1-1, with D possibly matching TRBD1 (5 bases). Trimming took 1 base from V and 6 from J, leaving 6 bases between them. This CDR3 contains 12 residues. The germline V gene encodes CDR1 MGHRA and CDR2 YSYEKL. The CDR3 region is CASSQGGSEAFF. The CDR3 region has the DNA TGCGCCAGCAGCCAAGGGGGCTCTGAAGCTTTCTTT.

The J gene is TRBJ2-3, the V gene TRBV28, with D possibly matching TRBD1 (6 bases). Between the trimmed V and J ends, which lost 7 bases and 6 bases, there was a span of 11 bases. Germline values: CDR1 MDHEN, CDR2 SYDVKM. This CDR3 contains 12 residues. The CDR3 reads CASTTGQDTQYF. DNA of the CDR3: TGTGCCAGCACAACAGGGCAGGATACGCAGTATTTT.

The chain couples TRBV2 to TRBJ1-6, with unresolved D. Trimming cost V 5 bases and J 14 bases, with 13 bases left between them. The CDR3 runs 12 residues. Per germline, CDR1 SNHLY and CDR2 FYNNEI. The CDR3 spells CASSSGERALHF. The DNA of the CDR3 is TGTGCCAGCAGTTCGGGTGAACGGGCCCTCCACTTT. Supplemented by reference TRBV2 and TRBJ1-6, the full variable domain reads EPEVTQTPSHQVTQMGQEVILRCVPISNHLYFYWYRQILGQKVEFLVSFYNNEISEKSEIFDDQFSVERPDGSNFTLKIRSTKLEDSAMYFCASSSGERALHFGNGTRLTVT.

V gene TRBV6-5 combines with J gene TRBJ2-1, with a possible D match to TRBD1 (5 bases). CDR1 is MNHEY, CDR2 SVGAGI, per germline. This CDR3 is built from 15 residues. V lost 6 bases and J lost 0, with 12 bases in between. The CDR3 protein is CASSPDRLSYNEQFF. The CDR3 bases are TGTGCCAGCAGCCCCGACAGACTCTCCTACAATGAGCAGTTCTTC.

This rearrangement joins TRBV9 to TRBJ2-1, with 9 bases that match TRBD2. Germline CDR1 and CDR2: SGDLS and YYNGEE. V lost 2 bases to trimming and J lost 5 bases; unmatched junction nucleotides: 14. The CDR3 covers 18 residues. CDR3 in DNA: TGTGCCAGCAGCGTCTCTAGCGGGAATCTCGTATTTAACAATGAGCAGTTCTTC. It encodes CASSVSSGNLVFNNEQFF. Full variable domain (outside the CDR3, taken from reference TRBV9 and TRBJ2-1): DSGVTQTPKHLITATGQRVTLRCSPRSGDLSVYWYQQSLDQGLQFLIQYYNGEERAKGNILERFSAQQFPDLHSELNLSSLELGDSALYFCASSVSSGNLVFNNEQFFGPGTRLTVL.

This clone showed up just a few times. The chain has TRBV9 and TRBJ2-2; 10 positions agree with TRBD2. The CDR3 consists of 15 residues. Looked up from germline, CDR1 is SGDLS and CDR2 is YYNGEE. The V gene end was trimmed by 2 bases and the J gene end by 6 bases; junction bases not matched to a gene: 4. The DNA of the CDR3 is TGTGCCAGCAGCGTTTCAGCGGGGGGGCCCGGGGAGCTGTTTTTT. Translated, it gives CASSVSAGGPGELFF.

This clone was counted once. The chain is built from TRBV5-1 and TRBJ2-1; D is perhaps TRBD1 (6 bases). Between the trimmed V and J ends, which lost 0 bases and 4 bases, there was a span of 11 bases. This CDR3 region has 15 residues. CDR1 and CDR2 (germline): SGHRS, YFSETQ. CDR3 residues: CASSLAVGAYNEQFF. CDR3 DNA sequence: TGCGCCAGCAGCTTGGCGGTGGGGGCATACAATGAGCAGTTCTTC.

The CDR3 DNA is TGTGCCAGCAGTCCATGGACATTTGGGGACAATGAGCAGTTCTTC. Its translation is CASSPWTFGDNEQFF. The V gene is TRBV6-6, the J gene TRBJ2-1; D might be TRBD1 (5 bases). V was shortened by 5 bases and J by 5 bases, with 16 bases between the two germline ends. The CDR3 is made up of 15 amino acids. The V gene's germline CDR1 is MNHNY and CDR2 SVGAGI (reference sequence).

The genes are TRBV7-2 and TRBJ2-7; 9 bases agree with TRBD1. After removal of 1 base from V and 2 bases from J, the junction contained 3 bases not matched to a gene. Germline V gives CDR1 SGHTA, CDR2 FQGNSA. This CDR3 has 15 amino acids. Written as DNA, the CDR3 is TGTGCCAGCAGCTTAGGGGGACAGGGACCCTACGAGCAGTACTTC. It encodes CASSLGGQGPYEQYF.